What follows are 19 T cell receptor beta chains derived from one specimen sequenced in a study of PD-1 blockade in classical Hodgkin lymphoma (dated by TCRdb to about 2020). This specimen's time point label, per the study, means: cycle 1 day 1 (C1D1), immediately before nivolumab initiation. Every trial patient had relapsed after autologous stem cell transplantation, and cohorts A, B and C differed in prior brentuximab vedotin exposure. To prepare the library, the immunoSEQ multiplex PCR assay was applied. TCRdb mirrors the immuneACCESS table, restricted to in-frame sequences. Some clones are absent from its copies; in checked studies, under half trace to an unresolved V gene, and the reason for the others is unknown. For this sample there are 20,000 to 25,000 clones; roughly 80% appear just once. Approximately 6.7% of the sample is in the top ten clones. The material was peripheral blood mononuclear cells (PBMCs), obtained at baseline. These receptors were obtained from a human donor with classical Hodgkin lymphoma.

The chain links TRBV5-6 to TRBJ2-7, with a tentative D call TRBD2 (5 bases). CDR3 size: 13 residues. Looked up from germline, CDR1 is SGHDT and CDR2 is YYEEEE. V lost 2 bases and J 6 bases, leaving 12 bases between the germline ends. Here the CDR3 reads CASSLMFGSEQYF. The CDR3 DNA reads TGTGCCAGCAGCTTAATGTTTGGGAGCGAGCAGTACTTC.

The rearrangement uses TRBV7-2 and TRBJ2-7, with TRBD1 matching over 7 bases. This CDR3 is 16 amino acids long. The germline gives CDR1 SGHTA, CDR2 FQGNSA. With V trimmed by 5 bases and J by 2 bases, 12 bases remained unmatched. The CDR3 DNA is TGTGCCAGCAGCGTACGACAGGGATTGGGGACCTACGAGCAGTACTTC. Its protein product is CASSVRQGLGTYEQYF.

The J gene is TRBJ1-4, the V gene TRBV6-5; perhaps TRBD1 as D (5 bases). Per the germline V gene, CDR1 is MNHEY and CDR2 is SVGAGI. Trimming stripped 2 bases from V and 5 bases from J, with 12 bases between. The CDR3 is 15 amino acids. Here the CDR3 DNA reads TGTGCCAGCAGTTACGCTGGGACCAGGAATGAAAAACTGTTTTTT. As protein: CASSYAGTRNEKLFF.

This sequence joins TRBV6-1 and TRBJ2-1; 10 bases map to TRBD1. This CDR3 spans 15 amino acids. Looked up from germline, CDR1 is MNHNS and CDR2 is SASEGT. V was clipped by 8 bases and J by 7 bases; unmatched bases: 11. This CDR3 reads CASVGRDRGSNEQFF. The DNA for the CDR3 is TGTGCCAGCGTCGGCCGGGACAGGGGATCGAATGAGCAGTTCTTC.

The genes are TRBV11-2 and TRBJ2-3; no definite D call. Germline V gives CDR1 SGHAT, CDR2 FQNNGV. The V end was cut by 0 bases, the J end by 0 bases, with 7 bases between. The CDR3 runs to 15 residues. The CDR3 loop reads CASSLEYGSTDTQYF. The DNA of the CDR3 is TGTGCCAGCAGCTTAGAATACGGGAGCACAGATACGCAGTATTTT.

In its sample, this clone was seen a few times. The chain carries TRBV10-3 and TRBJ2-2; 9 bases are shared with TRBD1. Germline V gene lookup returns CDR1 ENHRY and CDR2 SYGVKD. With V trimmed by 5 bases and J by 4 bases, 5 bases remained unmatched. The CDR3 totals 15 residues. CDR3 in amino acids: CAISMGQGGTGELFF. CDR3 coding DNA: TGTGCCATCAGTATGGGACAGGGTGGCACCGGGGAGCTGTTTTTT.

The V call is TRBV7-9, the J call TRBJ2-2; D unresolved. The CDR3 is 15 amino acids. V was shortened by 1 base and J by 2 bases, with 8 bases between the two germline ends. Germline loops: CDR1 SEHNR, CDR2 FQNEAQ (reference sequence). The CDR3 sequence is CASSLGARNTGELFF. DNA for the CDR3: TGTGCCAGCAGCTTAGGCGCCAGAAACACCGGGGAGCTGTTTTTT.

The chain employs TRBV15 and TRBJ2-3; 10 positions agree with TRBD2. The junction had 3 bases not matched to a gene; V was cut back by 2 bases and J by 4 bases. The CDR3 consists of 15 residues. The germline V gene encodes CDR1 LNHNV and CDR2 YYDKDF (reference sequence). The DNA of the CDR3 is TGTGCCACCAGCAGACTGAGCGGGGGGGCAGATACGCAGTATTTT. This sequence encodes CATSRLSGGADTQYF.

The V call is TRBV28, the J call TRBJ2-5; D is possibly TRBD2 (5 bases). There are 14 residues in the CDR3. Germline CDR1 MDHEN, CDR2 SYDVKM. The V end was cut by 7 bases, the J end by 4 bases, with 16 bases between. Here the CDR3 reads CASTGGWAGETQYF. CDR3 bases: TGTGCCAGCACCGGCGGGTGGGCTGGAGAGACCCAGTACTTC.

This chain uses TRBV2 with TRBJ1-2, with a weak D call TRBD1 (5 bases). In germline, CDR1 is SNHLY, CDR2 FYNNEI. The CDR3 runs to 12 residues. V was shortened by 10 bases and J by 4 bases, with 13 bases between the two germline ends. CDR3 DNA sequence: TGTGCCATCCAGACAGCAATCTATGGCTACACCTTC. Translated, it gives CAIQTAIYGYTF.

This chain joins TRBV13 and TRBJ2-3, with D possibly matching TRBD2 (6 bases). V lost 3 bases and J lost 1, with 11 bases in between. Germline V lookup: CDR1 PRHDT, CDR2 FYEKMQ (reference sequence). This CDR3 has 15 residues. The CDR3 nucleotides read TGTGCCAGCAGCTTTTTTAGGGAGGGCACAGATACGCAGTATTTT. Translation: CASSFFREGTDTQYF.

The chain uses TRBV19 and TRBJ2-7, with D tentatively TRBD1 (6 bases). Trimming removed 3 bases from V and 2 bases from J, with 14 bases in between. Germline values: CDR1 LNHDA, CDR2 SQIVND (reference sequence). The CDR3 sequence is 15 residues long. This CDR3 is CASSIVDSPPYEQYF. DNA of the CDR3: TGTGCCAGTAGTATTGTGGACAGTCCACCCTACGAGCAGTACTTC. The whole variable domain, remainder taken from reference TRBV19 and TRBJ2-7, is DGGITQSPKYLFRKEGQNVTLSCEQNLNHDAMYWYRQDPGQGLRLIYYSQIVNDFQKGDIAEGYSVSREKKESFPLTVTSAQKNPTAFYLCASSIVDSPPYEQYFGPGTRLTVT.

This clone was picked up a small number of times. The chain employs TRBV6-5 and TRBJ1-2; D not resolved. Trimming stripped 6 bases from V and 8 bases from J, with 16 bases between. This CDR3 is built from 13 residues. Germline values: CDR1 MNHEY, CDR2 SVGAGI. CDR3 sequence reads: CASSRLGLGGYTF. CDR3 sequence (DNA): TGTGCCAGCAGCAGACTTGGGCTAGGGGGCTACACCTTC.

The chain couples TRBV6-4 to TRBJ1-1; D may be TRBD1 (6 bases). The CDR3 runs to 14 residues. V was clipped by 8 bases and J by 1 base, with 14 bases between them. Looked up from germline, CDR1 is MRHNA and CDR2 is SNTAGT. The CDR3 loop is CASSPGGQNTEAFF. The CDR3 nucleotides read TGTGCCAGCTCCCCGGGGGGGCAGAACACTGAAGCTTTCTTT.

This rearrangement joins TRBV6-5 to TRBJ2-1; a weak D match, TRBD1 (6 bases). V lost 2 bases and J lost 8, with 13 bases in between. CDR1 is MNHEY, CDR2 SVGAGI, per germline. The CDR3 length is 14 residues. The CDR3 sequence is CASSYEGRGHEQFF. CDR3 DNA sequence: TGTGCCAGCAGTTACGAGGGCAGGGGCCATGAGCAGTTCTTC.

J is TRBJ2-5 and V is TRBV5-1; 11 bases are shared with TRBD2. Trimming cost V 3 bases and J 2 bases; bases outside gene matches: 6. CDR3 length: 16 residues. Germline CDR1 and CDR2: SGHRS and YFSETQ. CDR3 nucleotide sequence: TGCGCCAGCAGCTGGGGTCCTAGCGGGGGGCAAGAGACCCAGTACTTC. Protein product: CASSWGPSGGQETQYF.

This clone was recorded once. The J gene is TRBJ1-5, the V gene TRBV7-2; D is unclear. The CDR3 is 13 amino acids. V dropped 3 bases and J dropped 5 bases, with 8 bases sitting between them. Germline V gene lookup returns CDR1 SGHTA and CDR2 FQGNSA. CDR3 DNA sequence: TGTGCCAGCAGCTTCCTAATAGATCAGCCCCAGCATTTT. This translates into CASSFLIDQPQHF.

The CDR3 DNA is TGCGCCAGCAGCCAAGACAGGGGGGGAAACACCATATATTTT. This gives the protein CASSQDRGGNTIYF. The J gene is TRBJ1-3, the V gene TRBV4-1, with TRBD1 matching 7 bases. Losses at the gene ends were 0 bases for V and 4 bases for J; bases not matched to a gene: 0. The CDR3 is 14 amino acids. Germline V lookup: CDR1 MGHRA, CDR2 YSYEKL.

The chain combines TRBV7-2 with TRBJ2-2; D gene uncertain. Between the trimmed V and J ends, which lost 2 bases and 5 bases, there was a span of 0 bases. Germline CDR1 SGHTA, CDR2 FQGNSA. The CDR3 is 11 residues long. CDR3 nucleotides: TGTGCCAGCAGCTTAACCGGGGAGCTGTTTTTT. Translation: CASSLTGELFF.